This T cell receptor beta chain was profiled in a study of blood T cell repertoires in COVID-19 (dated by TCRdb to about 2020). Notes on the research overall: Samples from collaborators originated in the United States, Italy and Spain and spanned both the acute and convalescent phases of COVID-19. Nearly every sample came with metadata listing a de-identified subject ID, COVID-19 status, age in years and sex. The material from the prospective study consisted of cDNA or gDNA derived from T cells, B-cell-depleted T cells, or PBMCs. Samples came from the ongoing ImmuneRACE study (first 160 participants) plus 1,254 subjects from 6 global collaborators. The repertoires were made available in a free public database intended to serve as a resource for research on the immune response to SARS-CoV-2. The dataset comprised deeply sampled blood TCRbeta repertoires from subjects exposed to, actively infected with, or recovered from COVID-19. HLA class I and class II types, where available, came from metadata supplied by the sample provider rather than from assay-based typing. Study-level results and caveats: The quantity of clinical and demographic metadata differed by source and by participant and was supplied without curation.

Each collaborating institution followed its own protocols to collect whole blood in K2EDTA tubes. For TCRbeta analysis, collaborator samples were shipped as frozen whole blood, as isolated PBMCs, or as DNA extracted from either sample type. V is pruned by 6 bases and J by 8 bases, leaving 8 bases of the junction without a gene match. CDR1 SGHTA and CDR2 FQGNSA were looked up in the germline V gene. The CDR3 starts with the cysteine, ends with the phenylalanine, and has 14 residues. The sequence is cut down to CDR3 DNA, 42 bases in frame from base 1. In regard to this clone: The antigen it binds to is not known. The sample holds no much larger clone one base away, and base qualities are not on file.

TCRbeta CDR3 regions were amplified from genomic DNA by means of the immunoSEQ Assay, a bias-controlled multiplex PCR. The authors processed their data as follows. Nucleated cell counts per sample were estimated from amplification of reference gene primers within the assay. To quantify the absolute abundance of each unique TCRbeta CDR3 rearrangement, sequence reads were collapsed and filtered. Productive Simpson clonality was computed per sample as the square root of Simpson's diversity index over productive rearrangements. TCRdb stores this immuneACCESS table with in-frame sequences only. Part of the clones is absent; in the studies checked, under half of the shortfall reflects unresolved V genes, and no reason is known for the rest. V and J calls and clone size are given by that table; D and trimming were obtained from the DNA. The sample table holds 100,000 or so clones, of which over 80% were seen once. The top ten constitute 3% to 4.5% of the sample.

The clonotype was recovered from a woman aged 45-59 years in a cohort sampled during active COVID-19. The chain was built from TRBV7-2 and TRBJ2-3, with 10 middle bases fitting TRBD2. Sequencing was carried out using peripheral blood. The bases are TGTGCCAGCAGAAGCGGGGGGGGAGCACGTACGCAGTATTTT. It codes for CASRSGGGARTQYF.